The rows below give T cell receptor beta chains drawn from one sample of a study of T-cell reconstitution after alpha-beta-depleted transplantation in children. TCRdb itself ran the PCR reads through MiXCR, one entry per CDR3 protein. Of some 500,000 distinct CDR3 sequences listed, approximately 20% are singletons. The sequences come from PBMCs from the stem cell graft donor, collected from the stem cell graft. The receptor set was obtained from a human donor who donated a stem cell graft to a child with acute lymphoblastic leukemia. CDR3s include the opening cysteine and the closing phenylalanine or tryptophan. The order of the fields is J gene, clone size, V gene, D gene, CDR3 protein, CDR3 DNA. D genes are given only for firm matches. A row's size may be missing; if present it is once, few, many or a size class.

TRBJ1-1 - TRBV12-3/TRBV12-4 - CASRGANRETEAFF TGTGCCAGCAGAGGAGCCAACAGGGAAACTGAAGCTTTCTTT
TRBJ2-3 - TRBV11-3 - CASSLLAGTQYF TGTGCCAGCAGCTTATTGGCGGGTACGCAGTATTTT
TRBJ1-4 - TRBV4-1 - CASSQVSDEKLFF TGCGCCAGCAGCCAAGTTTCCGATGAAAAACTGTTTTTT
TRBJ1-2 - TRBV6-4 - CASSAREGYGYTF TGTGCCAGCAGTGCCAGGGAAGGCTATGGCTACACCTTC
TRBJ1-5 - TRBV15 - CATSSYTGPDQPQHF TGTGCCACCAGCAGTTATACAGGGCCCGACCAGCCCCAGCATTTT
TRBJ1-5 few TRBV6-5 - CASSYSGRNQPQHF TGTGCCAGCAGTTACTCGGGACGGAATCAGCCCCAGCATTTT
TRBJ2-7 once TRBV18 TRBD1 CASSPLGTGSSYEQYF TGTGCCAGCTCACCCCTAGGGACAGGGAGCTCCTACGAGCAGTACTTC
TRBJ2-3 - TRBV5-1 - CASSLSGETYTDTQYF TGCGCCAGCAGCTTGTCGGGGGAGACTTACACAGATACGCAGTATTTT
TRBJ2-7 few TRBV5-1 TRBD1 CASSTGANSYEQYF TGCGCCAGCAGTACAGGGGCCAACTCCTACGAGCAGTACTTC
TRBJ1-6 - TRBV18 TRBD1 CASSPQIGQGNSPLHF TGTGCCAGCTCACCACAAATTGGACAGGGGAATTCACCCCTCCACTTT
TRBJ2-5 - TRBV5-1 - CASSLTPIGQETQYF TGCGCCAGCAGCTTGACCCCGATCGGGCAAGAGACCCAGTACTTC
TRBJ2-7 - TRBV27 - CATSDRTSSYEQYF TGTGCCACCAGTGATCGGACGAGCTCCTACGAGCAGTACTTC
TRBJ2-3 - TRBV14 - CASSPYQTTQYF TGTGCCAGCAGCCCCTACCAAACGACGCAGTATTTT
TRBJ2-1 - TRBV9 - CASSNRGGNEQFF TGTGCCAGCAGCAACAGGGGAGGCAATGAGCAGTTCTTC
TRBJ1-1 few TRBV7-6 - CASSSLETGKRLTNTEAFF TGTGCCAGCAGCTCCTTAGAGACAGGCAAAAGGCTGACGAACACTGAAGCTTTCTTT
TRBJ2-1 few TRBV7-2 - CASSLSPGRGGDEQFF TGTGCCAGCAGCTTATCCCCGGGGCGTGGGGGCGATGAGCAGTTCTTC
TRBJ1-3 - TRBV5-1 - CASSLGDTGGNTIYF TGCGCCAGCAGCTTGGGAGACACCGGGGGAAACACCATATATTTT
TRBJ2-7 - TRBV12-3/TRBV12-4 TRBD1 CASSPGTGTREQYF TGTGCCAGCAGTCCCGGGACAGGGACTCGCGAGCAGTACTTC
TRBJ1-5 few TRBV6-5 - CASSSRDEGNQPQHF TGTGCCAGCAGTTCTAGGGACGAGGGCAATCAGCCCCAGCATTTT
TRBJ2-1 - TRBV29-1 - CSVSYDPYNEQFF TGCAGCGTTAGCTATGACCCCTACAATGAGCAGTTCTTC
TRBJ2-1 - TRBV10-2 - CASSESETPYNEQFF TGCGCCAGCAGTGAGTCGGAGACACCGTACAATGAGCAGTTCTTC
TRBJ1-5 few TRBV18 - CASSPGRGNQPQHF TGTGCCAGCTCACCGGGCAGGGGCAATCAGCCCCAGCATTTT
TRBJ2-5 once TRBV11-2 TRBD2 CASSRTAGDQETQYF TGTGCCAGCAGCCGAACGGCGGGGGACCAAGAGACCCAGTACTTC
TRBJ2-1 few TRBV9 - CASSVGASPTYNEQFF TGTGCCAGCAGCGTAGGGGCCTCCCCCACATACAATGAGCAGTTCTTC
TRBJ1-2 - TRBV18 - CASALTGTEGYTF TGTGCCAGCGCCCTTACAGGGACGGAGGGCTACACCTTC